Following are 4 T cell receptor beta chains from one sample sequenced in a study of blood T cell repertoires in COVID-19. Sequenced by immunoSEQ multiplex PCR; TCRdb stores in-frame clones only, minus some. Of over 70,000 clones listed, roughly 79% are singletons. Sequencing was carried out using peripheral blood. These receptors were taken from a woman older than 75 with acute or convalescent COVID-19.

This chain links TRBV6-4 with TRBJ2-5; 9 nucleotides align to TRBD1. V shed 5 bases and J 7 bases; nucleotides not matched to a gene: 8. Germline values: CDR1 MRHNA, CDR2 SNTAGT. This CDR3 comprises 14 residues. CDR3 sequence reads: CASSPDRGSGTQYF. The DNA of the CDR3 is TGTGCCAGCAGTCCCGACAGGGGGAGCGGGACCCAGTACTTC.

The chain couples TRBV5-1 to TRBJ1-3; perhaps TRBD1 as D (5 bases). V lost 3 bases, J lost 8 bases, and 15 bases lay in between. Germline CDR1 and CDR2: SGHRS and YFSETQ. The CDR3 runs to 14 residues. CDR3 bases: TGCGCCAGCAGCTCCGCTGGGCAGGGTGACACCATATATTTT. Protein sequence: CASSSAGQGDTIYF.

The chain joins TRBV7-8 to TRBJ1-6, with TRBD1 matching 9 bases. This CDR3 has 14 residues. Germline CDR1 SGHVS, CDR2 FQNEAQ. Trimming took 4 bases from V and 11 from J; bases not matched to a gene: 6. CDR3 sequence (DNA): TGTGCCAGCAGCTCGGGACAGGGATTTACACCCCTCCACTTT. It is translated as CASSSGQGFTPLHF.

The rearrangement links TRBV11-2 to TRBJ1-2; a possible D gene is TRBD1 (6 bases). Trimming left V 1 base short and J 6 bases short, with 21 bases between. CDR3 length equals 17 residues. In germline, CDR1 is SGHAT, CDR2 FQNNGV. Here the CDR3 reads CASSLGAGVVEDHGYTF. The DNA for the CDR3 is TGTGCCAGCAGCTTAGGGGCAGGGGTTGTGGAGGACCATGGCTACACCTTC.